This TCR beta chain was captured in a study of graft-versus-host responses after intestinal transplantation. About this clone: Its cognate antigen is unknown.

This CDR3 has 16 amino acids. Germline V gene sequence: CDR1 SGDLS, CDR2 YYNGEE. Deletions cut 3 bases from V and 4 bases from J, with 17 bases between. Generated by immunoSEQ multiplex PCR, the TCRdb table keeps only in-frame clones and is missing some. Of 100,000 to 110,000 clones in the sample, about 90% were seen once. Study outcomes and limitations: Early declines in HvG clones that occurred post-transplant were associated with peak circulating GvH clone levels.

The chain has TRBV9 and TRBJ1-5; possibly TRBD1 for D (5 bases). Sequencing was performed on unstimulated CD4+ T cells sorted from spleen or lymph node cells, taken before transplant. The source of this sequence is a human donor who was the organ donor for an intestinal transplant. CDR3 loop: CASSGGFGPRNQPQHF. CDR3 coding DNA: TGTGCCAGCAGCGGGGGGTTCGGACCACGGAATCAGCCCCAGCATTTT.